These 26 T cell receptor beta chains share one sample of origin, sequenced in a study of CD8+CD57+ T cells in acquired aplastic anemia. Flow cytometry had shown expanded CD8+CD57+ cells in the patients chosen for sequencing. Genomic DNA acted as the template from which TCR beta VDJ combination and CDR3 sequence profiling were carried out. MiXCR, run by TCRdb on the reads, gives a single entry per CDR3 protein. The data show some 200,000 distinct CDR3 sequences, with less than 75% seen just once and roughly 61% held by the top ten. Specimen: sorted CD4+, CD8+, or CD8+CD57+ T cells (not recorded which) from PBMCs. Every receptor here comes from a human donor with aplastic anemia.

V and J are TRBV15 and TRBJ2-1, with 12 bases matching TRBD1. Trimming took 3 bases from V and 6 from J; bases not matched to a gene: 6. Per germline, CDR1 LNHNV and CDR2 YYDKDF (reference sequence). This CDR3 comprises 16 residues. DNA for the CDR3: TGTGCCACCAGCAGCCAAGAGGGACAGGGGGCCAATGAGCAGTTCTTC. This translates into CATSSQEGQGANEQFF.

The rearrangement uses TRBV7-8 and TRBJ2-7; 8 nucleotides align to TRBD2. Germline V lookup: CDR1 SGHVS, CDR2 FQNEAQ. The CDR3 runs to 17 residues. The V and J ends lost 0 bases and 4 bases, in that order; junction bases with no gene match: 11. For the CDR3, the DNA is TGTGCCAGCAGCTTAGCTGAGCGGGAGTCGGCCGAGTACGAGCAGTACTTC. Translation: CASSLAERESAEYEQYF.

With respect to this clonotype: This CDR3 fails to terminate in the conserved phenylalanine or tryptophan, so it likely reflects a read error. The DNA is omitted, as the CDR3 cannot be located on it reliably, and the CDR3 follows TCRdb's listing. V gene TRBV20-1 combines with J gene TRBJ2-6. Both ends counted, the CDR3 spans 8 residues. Germline V gives CDR1 DFQATT, CDR2 SNEGSKA (reference sequence). The CDR3: CSARDYLR.

The V call is TRBV7-9, the J call TRBJ2-5, with D uncertain. This CDR3 region has 14 residues. Per the germline V gene, CDR1 is SEHNR and CDR2 is FQNEAQ (reference sequence). V was clipped by 4 bases and J by 5 bases, with 14 bases between them. In DNA form, the CDR3 reads TGTGCCAGCAGCTCGGTAGGGATGAAGGAGACCCAGTACTTC. Translating gives CASSSVGMKETQYF.

The rearrangement joins TRBV12-3 or TRBV12-4 to TRBJ2-7; D is undetermined. V was pared by 10 bases and J by 1 base, with 17 bases between. The CDR3 is 14 amino acids. The CDR3 protein is CATSERISSYEQYF. In DNA, the CDR3 is TGTGCCACTTCGGAAAGGATTTCGTCCTACGAGCAGTACTTC.

The chain employs TRBV7-9 and TRBJ2-7; 11 bases are a match to TRBD2. V shed 5 bases and J 0 bases; nucleotides not matched to a gene: 12. The CDR3 is 18 residues long. Germline V gives CDR1 SEHNR, CDR2 FQNEAQ (reference sequence). CDR3 in amino acids: CASSQPITSGGHSYEQYF. The CDR3 DNA reads TGTGCCAGCAGCCAACCAATAACTAGCGGGGGACACTCCTACGAGCAGTACTTC. Using reference TRBV7-9 and TRBJ2-7 for the parts outside the CDR3, the full variable domain is DTGVSQNPRHKITKRGQNVTFRCDPISEHNRLYWYRQTLGQGPEFLTYFQNEAQLEKSRLLSDRFSAERPKGSFSTLEIQRTEQGDSAMYLCASSQPITSGGHSYEQYFGPGTRLTVT.

The chain recombines TRBV20-1 with TRBJ2-1; 9 bases are a match to TRBD2. Trimming removed 3 bases from V and 10 bases from J; junction bases left unmatched: 10. This CDR3 comprises 14 residues. Germline assignment: CDR1 DFQATT and CDR2 SNEGSKA (reference sequence). The CDR3 region has the DNA TGCAGTGCTAGTCGGCTAGCGGGAAGTACAGAGCAGTTCTTC. This codes for CSASRLAGSTEQFF.

The gene calls are TRBV7-9 and TRBJ1-1; possible D gene TRBD1, 6 bases. The CDR3 extends over 13 amino acids. Germline lookup yields CDR1 SEHNR and CDR2 FQNEAQ (reference sequence). The V end lost 4 bases, the J end lost 12 bases, and 18 bases lay between the germline ends. The CDR3 protein is CASSSGGGGLTFF. The DNA of the CDR3 is TGTGCCAGCAGCTCGGGGGGCGGGGGGCTTACTTTCTTT.

The chain employs TRBV7-4 and TRBJ2-7; TRBD2 is a possible D gene (7 bases). The CDR3 covers 15 residues. Germline V lookup: CDR1 SGHVT, CDR2 SQSDAQ. V lost 6 bases and J lost 6, with 21 bases in between. This CDR3 reads CASRLSGTSLCEQYF. The CDR3 DNA reads TGTGCCAGCAGATTGAGCGGGACAAGCCTTTGCGAGCAGTACTTC.

The chain joins TRBV7-3 to TRBJ2-5, with a weak D call TRBD1 (5 bases). Germline CDR1 and CDR2: SGHTA and FQGTGA. Trimming took 2 bases from V and 5 from J, leaving 12 bases between them. CDR3 length equals 14 residues. The CDR3 nucleotides read TGTGCCAGCAGCTTAGGTCGCAGGGTTGAGACCCAGTACTTC. Its translation: CASSLGRRVETQYF.

This clonotype was found many times. The chain uses TRBV5-1 and TRBJ2-4; tentatively, D is TRBD2 (6 bases). The CDR3 has 16 residues. Per germline, CDR1 SGHRS and CDR2 YFSETQ. V was cut by 4 bases and J by 0 bases, with 14 bases left in between. The chain's CDR3 is CASSEGLSLAKNIQYF. DNA of the CDR3: TGCGCCAGCAGCGAGGGACTGTCACTAGCCAAAAACATTCAGTACTTC.

V usage is TRBV5-1 and J usage is TRBJ2-5, with D possibly matching TRBD1 (9 bases). The CDR3 sequence is 15 residues long. V was cut by 2 bases and J by 5 bases, with 16 bases left in between. Germline CDR1 and CDR2: SGHRS and YFSETQ. This CDR3 reads CASSFSGDRAETQYF. CDR3 nucleotide sequence: TGCGCCAGCAGCTTTAGCGGGGACAGGGCCGAGACCCAGTACTTC.

The chain combines TRBV7-9 with TRBJ1-1; D is ambiguous. Germline assignment: CDR1 SEHNR and CDR2 FQNEAQ (reference sequence). CDR3 length: 12 residues. Trimming removed 7 bases from V and 5 bases from J, with 11 bases in between. Written as DNA, the CDR3 is TGTGCCAGCACCTCGTTTCGGACTGAAGCTTTCTTT. Protein product: CASTSFRTEAFF.

This chain uses TRBV7-9 with TRBJ2-5; D uncertain. Trimming took off 7 bases at V and 5 bases at J, with 17 bases between the two ends. The germline gives CDR1 SEHNR, CDR2 FQNEAQ (reference sequence). This CDR3 is 14 amino acids long. CDR3 coding DNA: TGTGCCAGCATCCCTTTGACCATGGGGGAGACCCAGTACTTC. Translated: CASIPLTMGETQYF.

This clonotype appeared once. V gene TRBV15 combines with J gene TRBJ1-6, with D maybe TRBD1 (5 bases). The CDR3 has 15 residues. Per the germline V gene, CDR1 is LNHNV and CDR2 is YYDKDF (reference sequence). Trimming took off 0 bases at V and 10 bases at J, with 13 bases between the two ends. For the CDR3, the DNA is TGTGCCACCAGCAGAGATGGTGGGGGTCTCTCACCCCTCCACTTT. This translates into CATSRDGGGLSPLHF.

The chain uses TRBV2 and TRBJ2-2, with 7 bases lining up with TRBD2. CDR3 length equals 15 residues. CDR1 and CDR2 (germline): SNHLY, FYNNEI. After removal of 4 bases from V and 1 base from J, the junction contained 3 bases not matched to a gene. In DNA form, the CDR3 reads TGTGCCAGCAGTGGGACGGGAGGGAACACCGGGGAGCTGTTTTTT. Its protein product is CASSGTGGNTGELFF.

This clonotype was found once. The V gene is TRBV14, the J gene TRBJ1-2; D might be TRBD1 (6 bases). Germline loops: CDR1 SGHDN, CDR2 FVKESK. This CDR3 has 16 amino acids. V dropped 2 bases and J dropped 3 bases, with 16 bases sitting between them. CDR3 loop: CASSQWGQGRDYGYTF. CDR3 coding DNA: TGTGCCAGCAGCCAATGGGGCCAGGGGCGAGACTATGGCTACACCTTC.

The chain employs TRBV2 and TRBJ1-1; 10 nucleotides line up with TRBD1. After removal of 6 bases from V and 5 bases from J, the junction contained 9 bases not matched to a gene. The CDR3 contains 15 residues. CDR1 is SNHLY, CDR2 FYNNEI, per germline. CDR3 DNA sequence: TGTGCCAGCAGCTTAAGGACAGGGGGTCGGACTGAAGCTTTCTTT. Translation: CASSLRTGGRTEAFF.

This clonotype has ten or more counts. The chain links TRBV9 to TRBJ2-2; no firm D call. The CDR3 runs to 15 residues. The germline V and J ends were trimmed by 1 base and 0 bases, with 7 bases remaining between them. Germline assignment: CDR1 SGDLS and CDR2 YYNGEE. CDR3 nucleotides: TGTGCCAGCAGCGTATGGCGGTCGAACACCGGGGAGCTGTTTTTT. Its protein product is CASSVWRSNTGELFF.

J is TRBJ1-2 and V is TRBV7-8; 7 bases fit TRBD1. CDR3 length: 14 amino acids. Germline V CDR1 and CDR2: SGHVS, FQNEAQ. Trimming cost V 0 bases and J 4 bases; bases outside gene matches: 2. Here the CDR3 reads CASSLAGTAYGYTF. In DNA, the CDR3 is TGTGCCAGCAGCTTAGCCGGGACAGCCTATGGCTACACCTTC.

The chain employs TRBV24-1 and TRBJ1-5; no reliable D call. CDR3 length: 14 amino acids. In germline, CDR1 is KGHDR, CDR2 SFDVKD. Deletions cut 12 bases from V and 2 bases from J, with 16 bases between. The CDR3: CASIRVERNQPQHF. For the CDR3, the DNA is TGTGCCTCAATTAGGGTCGAGCGCAATCAGCCCCAGCATTTT.

This clonotype was recorded at least ten times. The CDR3 DNA is TGCGCCAGCAGCTCCCAAACCTATGGCTACACCTTC. As protein: CASSSQTYGYTF. V gene TRBV5-1 combines with J gene TRBJ1-2, with D unresolved. The CDR3 extends over 12 amino acids. Germline V lookup: CDR1 SGHRS, CDR2 YFSETQ. V was shortened by 3 bases and J by 4 bases, with 7 bases between the two germline ends.

This chain uses TRBV24-1 with TRBJ2-5; TRBD2 agrees at 8 bases. The CDR3 totals 10 residues. Germline assignment: CDR1 KGHDR and CDR2 SFDVKD. In DNA form, the CDR3 reads TGTGAGGTAGCGGGGGAGACCCAGTACTTC. Amino acids: CEVAGETQYF.

CDR3 protein: CSARDSEGLYEKLFF. CDR3 nucleotide sequence: TGCAGTGCTAGAGATTCGGAGGGTCTATATGAAAAACTGTTTTTT. The chain uses TRBV20-1 and TRBJ1-4; D not resolved. V was clipped by 0 bases and J by 6 bases, with 14 bases between them. This CDR3 contains 15 residues. Germline lookup yields CDR1 DFQATT and CDR2 SNEGSKA (reference sequence).

This chain uses TRBV9 with TRBJ1-1; possible D gene TRBD1, 5 bases. Germline V gene data show CDR1 as SGDLS and CDR2 as YYNGEE. Trimming took off 2 bases at V and 6 bases at J, with 8 bases between the two ends. The CDR3 runs 12 residues. CDR3 residues: CASSVVGAEAFF. CDR3 nucleotides: TGTGCCAGCAGCGTTGTAGGGGCTGAAGCTTTCTTT.

The rearrangement joins TRBV20-1 to TRBJ1-1; D is uncertain. Germline CDR1 reads DFQATT; CDR2 reads SNEGSKA (reference sequence). The CDR3 sequence is 12 residues long. Trimming took 0 bases from V and 6 from J, leaving 8 bases between them. CDR3 amino acids: CSARDNGAEAFF. The CDR3 DNA follows: TGCAGTGCTAGAGATAACGGGGCTGAAGCTTTCTTT.